These T cell receptor beta chains were read from a single sample in a study of radiotherapy plus CTLA-4 blockade in lung cancer. TCRdb's table, derived via immunoSEQ multiplex PCR, lists solely in-frame clones and lacks some. The sample lists about 62,000 clones, roughly 76% occurring once. The sequenced sample was peripheral blood, obtained from a patient treated with radiotherapy plus ipilimumab. These receptors came from a human donor with non-small cell lung cancer who had a complete response to radiotherapy plus ipilimumab. Each CDR3 is given with its conserved first and last residue. A D gene is named only where the DNA matches it firmly. Not all rows give a size; the values are once, few, many and, for expanded clones, a class.

. TRBJ2-1 TRBV18 TRBD2 TGTGCCAGCTCACCAGGACTAGCGGGGGGGAATGAGCAGTTCTTC CASSPGLAGGNEQFF
. TRBJ1-2 TRBV5-4 . TGTGCCAGCAGCTTGGGTGGGCTTGGCTACACCTTC CASSLGGLGYTF
. TRBJ2-5 TRBV7-2 . TGTGCCGGCAGCTTACTTCGTACTAGCAGGCAAGAGACCCAGTACTTC CAGSLLRTSRQETQYF
. TRBJ1-6 TRBV7-9 . TGTGCCAGCAGCTTTACCAGCTCCTATAATTCACCCCTCCACTTT CASSFTSSYNSPLHF
. TRBJ1-2 TRBV18 TRBD1 TGTGCCAGCTCACCGAATCGGGACAGAACTAACTATGGCTACACCTTC CASSPNRDRTNYGYTF
. TRBJ1-2 TRBV28 . TGTGCCAGCAGCCCCCCCAGACACGGTCATGGCTACACCTTC CASSPPRHGHGYTF
. TRBJ1-5 TRBV28 TRBD1 TGTGCCAGCAGTCAGACGGGACAGGGTAATCAGCCCCAGCATTTT CASSQTGQGNQPQHF
. TRBJ2-7 TRBV2 . TGTGCCAGCAGTGATATTGTAGCCCTAGCCTACGAGCAGTACTTC CASSDIVALAYEQYF
few TRBJ1-1 TRBV7-9 . TGTGCCAGCAGGCCCGGGAACACTGAAGCTTTCTTT CASRPGNTEAFF
few TRBJ1-1 TRBV20-1 . TGCAGTGCTCCAGCGGGTTCAGAAGCTTTCTTT CSAPAGSEAFF
. TRBJ1-4 TRBV2 . TGTGCCAGCAGCGCAGCGTTAGCTAATGAAAAACTGTTTTTT CASSAALANEKLFF
. TRBJ2-5 TRBV7-6 . TGTGCCAGCAGCCCTTCGGGGTCGGGGGGCTCGCAAGAGACCCAGTACTTC CASSPSGSGGSQETQYF
few TRBJ1-4 TRBV6-1 . TGTGCCAGCAGTGATCTCCCAGGGGAAAAACTGTTTTTT CASSDLPGEKLFF
. TRBJ1-1 TRBV2 TRBD1 TGTGCCAGCAGCGGACAGGGCATCACTGAAGCTTTCTTT CASSGQGITEAFF
. TRBJ2-3 TRBV7-2 . TGTGCCAGCAGCTTAGGTGTCAGGCCCTTCACAGATACGCAGTATTTT CASSLGVRPFTDTQYF
. TRBJ2-1 TRBV5-6 TRBD2 TGTGCCAGCAGCCCATGGGACTACTACAATGAGCAGTTCTTC CASSPWDYYNEQFF
. TRBJ2-1 TRBV27 TRBD2 TGTGCCAGCAGAGGACTAGCGGGACTACCGAGGCAGTTCTTC CASRGLAGLPRQFF
. TRBJ2-6 TRBV19 . TGTGCCAGTAATCCCTTCGGGGACTCTGGGGCCAACGTCCTGACTTTC CASNPFGDSGANVLTF
. TRBJ1-6 TRBV4-3 TRBD1 TGCGCCAGCAGCCAAAACGACAGGGGGCTCGGGAATTCACCCCTCCACTTT CASSQNDRGLGNSPLHF
. TRBJ2-2 TRBV5-8 TRBD1 TGTGCCAGCAGCTTGGAAGCAGGGGGTGTAACCGGGGAGCTGTTTTTT CASSLEAGGVTGELFF
. TRBJ2-1 TRBV5-1 TRBD2 TGCGCCAGCAGCTTGGAGCGGACTAGCGGGGGGTACAATGAGCAGTTCTTC CASSLERTSGGYNEQFF
. TRBJ1-5 TRBV2 TRBD1 TGTGCCAGCAGTGGGACAGGGAGATATAGCAATCAGCCCCAGCATTTT CASSGTGRYSNQPQHF
once TRBJ1-5 TRBV30 . TGTGCCTGGAGTGTACGGGGCGGGGGGCAGCCCCAGCATTTT CAWSVRGGGQPQHF
once TRBJ2-3 TRBV5-1 . TGCGCCAGCAGCTTAAGTGGGGGCCGCGTGGCAGATACGCAGTATTTT CASSLSGGRVADTQYF
. TRBJ1-2 TRBV19 . TGTGCCAGTAGTATTCAGTATAACTATGGCTACACCTTC CASSIQYNYGYTF
. TRBJ2-1 TRBV5-4 . TGTGCCAGCAGCAGCTATAATGAGCAGTTCTTC CASSSYNEQFF
. TRBJ2-5 TRBV18 . TGTGCCAGCTCACCAGTGGGGCAGTTGGAGACCCAGTACTTC CASSPVGQLETQYF
. TRBJ1-5 TRBV5-1 TRBD1 TGCGCCAGCAGCCCGGGGCTGGGACAGGGAAGCCAGCCCCAGCATTTT CASSPGLGQGSQPQHF
. TRBJ1-2 TRBV2 . TGTGCCAGCAGTACGCGGAGATCCTCTAACTATGGCTACACCTTC CASSTRRSSNYGYTF
few TRBJ2-1 TRBV18 . TGTGCCAGCTATCACCGGGTGGATAGTGAGCAGTTCTTC CASYHRVDSEQFF
. TRBJ2-2 TRBV5-1 . TGCGCCAGCAGCTTGGACGTCCCGGCCGGGGAGCTGTTTTTT CASSLDVPAGELFF
. TRBJ2-7 TRBV15 . TGTGCCACCAGCAGGACAAGGGGATTATTGTCCGAGCAGTACTTC CATSRTRGLLSEQYF
. TRBJ2-3 TRBV10-1 . TGCGCCAGCAGTGACACGGGTTTTAGCACAGATACGCAGTATTTT CASSDTGFSTDTQYF
. TRBJ1-4 TRBV5-4 TRBD1 TGTGCCAGCAGCTTGGGAGGGCCAGGGGGCTCGCGTGAAAAACTGTTTTTT CASSLGGPGGSREKLFF
. TRBJ1-1 TRBV5-1 TRBD1 TGCGCCAGCAGTTTGGACAGGGCGAACACTGAAGCTTTCTTT CASSLDRANTEAFF
. TRBJ1-2 TRBV29-1 . TGCAGCGTGGACCCTTACCAGGGTGGGCGCTACACCTTC CSVDPYQGGRYTF
. TRBJ2-5 TRBV6-1 . TGTGCCAGCAGTGAAAGTGGGAGGGAGACCCAGTACTTC CASSESGRETQYF
. TRBJ2-5 TRBV10-2 . TGCGCCAGCAGTGATTTTGGGACTCGGAAAGAGACCCAGTACTTC CASSDFGTRKETQYF
. TRBJ2-7 TRBV2 . TGTGCCAGCAGACTTAGGACAGCCTTTTACTACGAGCAGTACTTC CASRLRTAFYYEQYF
. TRBJ2-2 TRBV9 TRBD2 TGTGCCAGCAGCGTAGGGACTAGCGGGAACACCGGGGAGCTGTTTTTT CASSVGTSGNTGELFF
. TRBJ2-1 TRBV9 TRBD2 TGTGCCAGCAGCCCAGCCGGGACTAGGGGCATGGTTGAGCAGTTCTTC CASSPAGTRGMVEQFF
. TRBJ2-1 TRBV4-1 TRBD2 TGCGCCAGCAGCCAACCGACTAGCGGGAGGTACAATGAGCAGTTCTTC CASSQPTSGRYNEQFF
once TRBJ2-2 TRBV7-2 . TGTGCCAGCAGCTTAGAGGGAGGCAGGGAGCTGTTTTTT CASSLEGGRELFF
. TRBJ2-2 TRBV5-1 TRBD2 TGCGCCAGCAGCTCGGGACTAGCGGGGGGATATATCGGGGAGCTGTTTTTT CASSSGLAGGYIGELFF
. TRBJ1-1 TRBV5-1 TRBD1 TGCGCCAGCAGCTTCCAGGGGGCCGGGGGAATGAACACTGAAGCTTTCTTT CASSFQGAGGMNTEAFF
. TRBJ2-3 TRBV9 TRBD2 TGTGCCAGCAGCGCGTTTAACGGGGGGGGAGCAGATACGCAGTATTTT CASSAFNGGGADTQYF
. TRBJ1-3 TRBV6-5 . TGTGCCAGCAGTCGGACTCACTCTGGAAACACCATATATTTT CASSRTHSGNTIYF
. TRBJ2-7 TRBV7-9 . TGTGCCAGCACCCCCTTTGCCCCAGGGATACACGAGCAGTACTTC CASTPFAPGIHEQYF
. TRBJ2-5 TRBV5-1 TRBD1 TGCGCCAGCAGCTTGGGACAGGGCTACCAAGAGACCCAGTACTTC CASSLGQGYQETQYF
medium-sized TRBJ2-7 TRBV7-9 . TGTGCCAGCAGCTTAGATTCGGTGTCGACACTCTCCTACGAGCAGTACTTC CASSLDSVSTLSYEQYF
. TRBJ2-7 TRBV5-4 . TGTGCCAGCAGCTGGGCCGACAGAGAAACCTACGAGCAGTACTTC CASSWADRETYEQYF
. TRBJ2-7 TRBV5-6 TRBD1 TGTGCCAGCAGCTTAGTGGGTACAGGGGCCTACGAGCAGTACTTC CASSLVGTGAYEQYF
. TRBJ2-3 TRBV14 . TGTGCCAGCAGCCGTTCTACCGCCTTCACAGATACGCAGTATTTT CASSRSTAFTDTQYF
. TRBJ2-5 TRBV7-8 . TGTGCCAGCAGCTTAGCACGTACGAGGGAGACCCAGTACTTC CASSLARTRETQYF
. TRBJ1-2 TRBV30 TRBD1 TGTGCCTGGAGCACGCCGGGACAGTTCTATGGCTACACCTTC CAWSTPGQFYGYTF
. TRBJ2-1 TRBV19 . TGTGCCAGTAGTGGGGCGGTGGCAGCTGCCTACAATGAGCAGTTCTTC CASSGAVAAAYNEQFF
. TRBJ1-1 TRBV6-6 . TGTGCCAGCAGTTACCCAAACGACCGACACTTCTTT CASSYPNDRHFF
once TRBJ2-7 TRBV29-1 TRBD1 TGCAGCGTAACAGGGGGCTACGAGCAGTACTTC CSVTGGYEQYF
. TRBJ1-1 TRBV28 . TGTGCCAGGGCGGGGAGTGAAGCTTTCTTT CARAGSEAFF
. TRBJ2-3 TRBV7-6 . TGTGCCAGCAGCTACGGACTGGATACGCAGTATTTT CASSYGLDTQYF